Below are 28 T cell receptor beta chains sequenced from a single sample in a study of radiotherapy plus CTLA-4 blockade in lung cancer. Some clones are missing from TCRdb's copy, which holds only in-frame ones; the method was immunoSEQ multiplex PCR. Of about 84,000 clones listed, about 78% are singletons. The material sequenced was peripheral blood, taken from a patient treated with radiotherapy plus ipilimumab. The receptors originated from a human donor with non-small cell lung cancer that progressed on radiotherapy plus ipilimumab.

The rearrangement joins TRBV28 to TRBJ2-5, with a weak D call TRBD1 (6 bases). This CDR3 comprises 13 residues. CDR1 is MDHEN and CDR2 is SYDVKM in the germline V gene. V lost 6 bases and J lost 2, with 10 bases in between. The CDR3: CASRLGQQETQYF. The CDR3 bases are TGTGCCAGCAGACTTGGACAGCAAGAGACCCAGTACTTC.

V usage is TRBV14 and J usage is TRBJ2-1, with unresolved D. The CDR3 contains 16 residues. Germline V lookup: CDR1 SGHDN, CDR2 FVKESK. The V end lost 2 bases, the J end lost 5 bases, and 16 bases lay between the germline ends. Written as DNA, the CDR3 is TGTGCCAGCAGCCAATTCCATAGACCACCCGACAATGAGCAGTTCTTC. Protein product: CASSQFHRPPDNEQFF.

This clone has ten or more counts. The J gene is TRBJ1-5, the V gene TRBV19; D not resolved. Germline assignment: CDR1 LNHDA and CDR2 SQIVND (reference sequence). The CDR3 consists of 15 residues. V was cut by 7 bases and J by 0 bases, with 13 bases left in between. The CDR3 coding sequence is TGTGCCAGTACTACCAAAGGCAGTAGCAATCAGCCCCAGCATTTT. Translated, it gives CASTTKGSSNQPQHF.

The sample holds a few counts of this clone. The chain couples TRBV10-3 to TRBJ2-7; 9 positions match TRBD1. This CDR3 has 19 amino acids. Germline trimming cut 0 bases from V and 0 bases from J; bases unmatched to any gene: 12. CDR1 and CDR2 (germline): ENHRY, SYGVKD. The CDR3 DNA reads TGTGCCATCAGTGAGTCTACGCCGCGGGACAGGGCAAGCTCCTACGAGCAGTACTTC. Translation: CAISESTPRDRASSYEQYF.

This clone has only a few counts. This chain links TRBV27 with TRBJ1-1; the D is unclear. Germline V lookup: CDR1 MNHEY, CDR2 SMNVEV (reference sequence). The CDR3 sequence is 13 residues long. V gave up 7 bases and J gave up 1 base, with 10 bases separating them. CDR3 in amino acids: CASKPPSNTEAFF. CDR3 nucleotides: TGTGCCAGCAAGCCCCCATCGAACACTGAAGCTTTCTTT.

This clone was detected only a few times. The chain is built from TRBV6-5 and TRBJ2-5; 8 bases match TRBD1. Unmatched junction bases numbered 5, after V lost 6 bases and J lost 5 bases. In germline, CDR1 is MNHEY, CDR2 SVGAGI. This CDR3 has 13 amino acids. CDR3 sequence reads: CASRTGGAETQYF. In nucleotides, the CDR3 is TGTGCCAGCAGAACAGGGGGAGCGGAGACCCAGTACTTC.

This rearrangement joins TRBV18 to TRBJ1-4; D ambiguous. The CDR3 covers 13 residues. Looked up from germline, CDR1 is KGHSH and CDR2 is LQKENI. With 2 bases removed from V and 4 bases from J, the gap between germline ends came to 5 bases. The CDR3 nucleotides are TGTGCCAGCTCACCAGACGTTAATGAAAAACTGTTTTTT. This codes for CASSPDVNEKLFF. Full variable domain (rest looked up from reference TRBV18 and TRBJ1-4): NAGVMQNPRHLVRRRGQEARLRCSPMKGHSHVYWYRQLPEEGLKFMVYLQKENIIDESGMPKERFSAEFPKEGPSILRIQQVVRGDSAAYFCASSPDVNEKLFFGSGTQLSVL.

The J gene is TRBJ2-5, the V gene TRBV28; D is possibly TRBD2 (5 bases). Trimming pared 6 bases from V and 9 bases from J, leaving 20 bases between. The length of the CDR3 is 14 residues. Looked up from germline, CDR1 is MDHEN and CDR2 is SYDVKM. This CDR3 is CASSDPRPPEAQYF. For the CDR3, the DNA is TGTGCCAGCAGCGATCCGAGGCCGCCGGAGGCCCAGTACTTC.

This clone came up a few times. CDR3 sequence (DNA): TGTGCCAGCAGTTACTGGAGTGATACGCAGTATTTT. Translated: CASSYWSDTQYF. This chain uses TRBV6-6 with TRBJ2-3, with unresolved D. The V gene's germline CDR1 is MNHNY and CDR2 SVGAGI (reference sequence). V was cut by 1 base and J by 6 bases, with 5 bases left in between. CDR3 length: 12 amino acids.

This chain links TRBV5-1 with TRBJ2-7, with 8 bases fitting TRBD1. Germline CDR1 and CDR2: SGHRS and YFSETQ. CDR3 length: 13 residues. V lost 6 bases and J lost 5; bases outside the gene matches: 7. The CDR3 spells CASKGQEGDEQYF. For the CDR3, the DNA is TGCGCCAGCAAGGGACAGGAGGGGGACGAGCAGTACTTC. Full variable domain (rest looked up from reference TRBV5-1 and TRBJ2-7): KAGVTQTPRYLIKTRGQQVTLSCSPISGHRSVSWYQQTPGQGLQFLFEYFSETQRNKGNFPGRFSGRQFSNSRSEMNVSTLELGDSALYLCASKGQEGDEQYFGPGTRLTVT.

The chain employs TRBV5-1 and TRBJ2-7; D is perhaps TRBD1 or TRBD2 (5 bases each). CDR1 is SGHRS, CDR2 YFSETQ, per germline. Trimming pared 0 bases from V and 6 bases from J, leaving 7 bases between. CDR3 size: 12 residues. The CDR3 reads CASSLGGGEQYF. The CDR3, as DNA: TGCGCCAGCAGCTTGGGTGGGGGCGAGCAGTACTTC.

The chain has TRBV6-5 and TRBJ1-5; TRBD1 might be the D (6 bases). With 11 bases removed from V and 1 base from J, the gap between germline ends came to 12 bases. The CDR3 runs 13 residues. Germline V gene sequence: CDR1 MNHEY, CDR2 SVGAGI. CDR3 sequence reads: CAVRGGSNQPQHF. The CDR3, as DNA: TGTGCCGTAAGGGGGGGAAGCAATCAGCCCCAGCATTTT.

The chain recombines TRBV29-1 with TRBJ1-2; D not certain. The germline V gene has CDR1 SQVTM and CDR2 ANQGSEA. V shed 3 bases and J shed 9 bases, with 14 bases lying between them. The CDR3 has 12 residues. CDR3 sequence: CSVESQDMSYTF. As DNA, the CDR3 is TGCAGCGTTGAGAGTCAGGATATGAGCTACACCTTC.

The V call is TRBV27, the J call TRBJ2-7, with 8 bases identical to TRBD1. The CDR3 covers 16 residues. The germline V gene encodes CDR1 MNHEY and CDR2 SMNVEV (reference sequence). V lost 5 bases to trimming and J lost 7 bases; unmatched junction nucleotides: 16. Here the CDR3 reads CASSPVDRGTLGEQYF. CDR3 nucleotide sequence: TGTGCCAGCAGTCCTGTAGACAGGGGAACTCTTGGGGAGCAGTACTTC.

The CDR3 loop reads CASRWVAGAAEQFF. In DNA, the CDR3 is TGTGCCAGCAGGTGGGTAGCGGGAGCGGCTGAGCAGTTCTTC. The J gene is TRBJ2-1, the V gene TRBV6-6; 9 nucleotides agree with TRBD2. CDR3 length: 14 residues. From germline, CDR1 is MNHNY and CDR2 SVGAGI (reference sequence). Germline trimming cut 6 bases from V and 9 bases from J; bases unmatched to any gene: 9.

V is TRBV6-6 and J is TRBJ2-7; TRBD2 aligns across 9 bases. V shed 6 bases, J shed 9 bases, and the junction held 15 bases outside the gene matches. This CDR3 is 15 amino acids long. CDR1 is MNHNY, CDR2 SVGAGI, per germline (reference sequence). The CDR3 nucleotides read TGTGCCAGCAGACAAATAGCGGGAGCTAGCGGGGTGCAGTACTTC. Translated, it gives CASRQIAGASGVQYF.

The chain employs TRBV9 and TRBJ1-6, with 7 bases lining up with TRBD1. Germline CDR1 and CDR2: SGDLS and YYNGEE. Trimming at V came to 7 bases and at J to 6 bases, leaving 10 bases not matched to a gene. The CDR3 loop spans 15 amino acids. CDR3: CASGPRGGGNSPLHF. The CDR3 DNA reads TGTGCCAGCGGACCCAGGGGGGGAGGTAATTCACCCCTCCACTTT. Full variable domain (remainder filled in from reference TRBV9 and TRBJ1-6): DSGVTQTPKHLITATGQRVTLRCSPRSGDLSVYWYQQSLDQGLQFLIQYYNGEERAKGNILERFSAQQFPDLHSELNLSSLELGDSALYFCASGPRGGGNSPLHFGNGTRLTVT.

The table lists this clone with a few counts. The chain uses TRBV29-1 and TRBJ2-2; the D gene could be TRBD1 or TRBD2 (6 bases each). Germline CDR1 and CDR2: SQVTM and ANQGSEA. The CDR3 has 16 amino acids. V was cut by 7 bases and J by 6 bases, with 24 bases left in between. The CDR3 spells CSAGGKSGALAGELFF. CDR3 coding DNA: TGCAGCGCTGGGGGGAAGTCAGGGGCTTTGGCCGGGGAGCTGTTTTTT.

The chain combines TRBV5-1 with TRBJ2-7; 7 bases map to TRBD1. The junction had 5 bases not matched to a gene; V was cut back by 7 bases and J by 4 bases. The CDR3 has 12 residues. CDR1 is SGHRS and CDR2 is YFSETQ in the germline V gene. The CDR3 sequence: CASWDRNYEQYF. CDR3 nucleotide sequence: TGCGCCAGCTGGGACAGAAATTACGAGCAGTACTTC.

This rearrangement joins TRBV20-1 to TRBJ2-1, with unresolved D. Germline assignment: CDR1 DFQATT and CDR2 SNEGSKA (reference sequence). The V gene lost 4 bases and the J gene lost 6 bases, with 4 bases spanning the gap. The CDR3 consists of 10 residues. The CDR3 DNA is TGCAGTGCTACCACCAATGAGCAGTTCTTC. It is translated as CSATTNEQFF.

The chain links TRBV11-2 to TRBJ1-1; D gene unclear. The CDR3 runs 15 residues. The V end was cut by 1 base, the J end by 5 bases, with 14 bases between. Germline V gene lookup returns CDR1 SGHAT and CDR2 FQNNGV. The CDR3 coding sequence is TGTGCCAGCAGCTTAGGTCTATCTGGAGTGACTGAAGCTTTCTTT. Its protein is CASSLGLSGVTEAFF.

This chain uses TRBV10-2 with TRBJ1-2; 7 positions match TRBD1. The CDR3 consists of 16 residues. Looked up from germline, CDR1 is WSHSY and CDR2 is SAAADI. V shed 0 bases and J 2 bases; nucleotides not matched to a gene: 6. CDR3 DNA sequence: TGCGCCAGCAGTGAGTCATCAAGGACAGGAAACTATGGCTACACCTTC. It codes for CASSESSRTGNYGYTF.

The chain's CDR3 is CASSLRDRGIETQYF. The CDR3, as DNA: TGTGCCAGCAGCCTTCGGGACAGGGGTATAGAGACCCAGTACTTC. This sequence joins TRBV11-2 and TRBJ2-5; TRBD1 matches at 10 bases. The V gene end was trimmed by 5 bases and the J gene end by 4 bases; junction bases not matched to a gene: 7. This CDR3 has 15 amino acids. Germline V gene sequence: CDR1 SGHAT, CDR2 FQNNGV.

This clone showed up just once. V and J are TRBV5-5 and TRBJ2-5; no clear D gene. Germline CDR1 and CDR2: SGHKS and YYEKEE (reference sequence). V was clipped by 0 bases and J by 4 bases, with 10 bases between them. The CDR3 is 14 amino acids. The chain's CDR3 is CASSLARAGETQYF. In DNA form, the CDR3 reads TGTGCCAGCAGCTTGGCGAGAGCCGGAGAGACCCAGTACTTC. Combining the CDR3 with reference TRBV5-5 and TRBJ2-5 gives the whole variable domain DAGVTQSPTHLIKTRGQQVTLRCSPISGHKSVSWYQQVLGQGPQFIFQYYEKEERGRGNFPDRFSARQFPNYSSELNVNALLLGDSALYLCASSLARAGETQYFGPGTRLLVL.

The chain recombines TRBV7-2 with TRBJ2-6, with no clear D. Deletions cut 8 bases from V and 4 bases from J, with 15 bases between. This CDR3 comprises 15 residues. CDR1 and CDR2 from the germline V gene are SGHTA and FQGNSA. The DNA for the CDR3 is TGTGCCAGCGGCCCAAACCCGGCCGGGGCCAACGTCCTGACTTTC. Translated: CASGPNPAGANVLTF.

The CDR3 region is CASSLLVGTGRGNTEAFF. CDR3 in DNA: TGTGCCAGCAGTTTACTGGTCGGGACAGGGCGAGGGAACACTGAAGCTTTCTTT. The chain has TRBV27 and TRBJ1-1; 9 bases match TRBD1. The CDR3 sequence is 18 residues long. With V trimmed by 2 bases and J by 1 base, 11 bases remained unmatched. Per the germline V gene, CDR1 is MNHEY and CDR2 is SMNVEV (reference sequence).

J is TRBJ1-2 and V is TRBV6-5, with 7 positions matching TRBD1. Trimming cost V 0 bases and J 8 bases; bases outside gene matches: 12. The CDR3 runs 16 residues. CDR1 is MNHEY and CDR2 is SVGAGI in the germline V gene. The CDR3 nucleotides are TGTGCCAGCAGTTACTCGACCCCAGGGGGAAGTCAGGGCTACACCTTC. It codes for CASSYSTPGGSQGYTF.

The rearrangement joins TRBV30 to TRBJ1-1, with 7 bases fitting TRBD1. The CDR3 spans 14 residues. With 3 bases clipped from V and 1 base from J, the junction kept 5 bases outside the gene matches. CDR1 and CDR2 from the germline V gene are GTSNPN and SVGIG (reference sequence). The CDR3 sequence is CAWRSTGTNTEAFF. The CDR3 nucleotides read TGTGCCTGGAGATCGACAGGGACGAACACTGAAGCTTTCTTT.